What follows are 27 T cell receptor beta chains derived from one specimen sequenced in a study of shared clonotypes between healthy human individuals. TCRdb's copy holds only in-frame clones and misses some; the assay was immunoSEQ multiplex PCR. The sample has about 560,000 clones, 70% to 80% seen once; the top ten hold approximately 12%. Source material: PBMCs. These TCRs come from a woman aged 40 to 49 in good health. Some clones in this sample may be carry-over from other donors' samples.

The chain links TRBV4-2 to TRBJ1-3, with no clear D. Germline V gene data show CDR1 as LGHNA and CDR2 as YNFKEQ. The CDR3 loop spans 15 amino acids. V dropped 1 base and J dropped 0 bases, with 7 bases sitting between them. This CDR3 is CASSQAGSSGNTIYF. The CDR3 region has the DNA TGTGCCAGCAGCCAAGCGGGGTCCTCTGGAAACACCATATATTTT.

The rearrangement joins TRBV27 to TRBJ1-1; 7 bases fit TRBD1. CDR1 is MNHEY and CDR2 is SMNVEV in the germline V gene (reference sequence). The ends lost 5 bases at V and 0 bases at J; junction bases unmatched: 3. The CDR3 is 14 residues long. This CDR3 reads CASSHRGLNTEAFF. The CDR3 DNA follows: TGTGCCAGCAGTCACAGGGGATTGAACACTGAAGCTTTCTTT.

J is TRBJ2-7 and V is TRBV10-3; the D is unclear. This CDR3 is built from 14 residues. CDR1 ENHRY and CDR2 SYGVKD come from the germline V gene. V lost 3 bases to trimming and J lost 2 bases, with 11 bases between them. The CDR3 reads CAISDGGRPYEQYF. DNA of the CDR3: TGTGCCATCAGTGATGGTGGAAGGCCCTACGAGCAGTACTTC.

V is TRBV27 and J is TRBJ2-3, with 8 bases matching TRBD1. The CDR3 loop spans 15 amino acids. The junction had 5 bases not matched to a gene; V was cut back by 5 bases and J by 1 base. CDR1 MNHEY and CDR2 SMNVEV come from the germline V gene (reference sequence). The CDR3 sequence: CASSPRDRRTDTQYF. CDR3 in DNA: TGTGCCAGCAGTCCCCGGGACAGGCGCACAGATACGCAGTATTTT.

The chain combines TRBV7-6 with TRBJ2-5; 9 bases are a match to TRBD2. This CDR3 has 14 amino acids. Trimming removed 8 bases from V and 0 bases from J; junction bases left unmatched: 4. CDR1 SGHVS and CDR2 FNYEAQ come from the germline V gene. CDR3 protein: CASGASGNQETQYF. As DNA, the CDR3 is TGTGCCAGCGGGGCTAGCGGGAACCAAGAGACCCAGTACTTC.

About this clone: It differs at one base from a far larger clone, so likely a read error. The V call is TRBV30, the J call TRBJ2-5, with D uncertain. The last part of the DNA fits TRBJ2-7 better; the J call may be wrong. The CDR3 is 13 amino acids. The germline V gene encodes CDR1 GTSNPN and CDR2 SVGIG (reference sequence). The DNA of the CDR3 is TGTGCCTGGAGTGTGTCCTCCGAAAGCGAGCAGTACTTC. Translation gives CAWSVSSESEQYF.

The CDR3: CASSLASGVSYGTEAFF. CDR3 bases: TGTGCCAGCAGCTTAGCATCGGGGGTAAGCTATGGCACTGAAGCTTTCTTT. The chain combines TRBV7-2 with TRBJ1-1; the D gene is possibly TRBD1 (5 bases). The ends were cut back, 0 bases at V and 4 bases at J, with 18 bases in the middle. Germline CDR1 SGHTA, CDR2 FQGNSA. This CDR3 is built from 17 residues.

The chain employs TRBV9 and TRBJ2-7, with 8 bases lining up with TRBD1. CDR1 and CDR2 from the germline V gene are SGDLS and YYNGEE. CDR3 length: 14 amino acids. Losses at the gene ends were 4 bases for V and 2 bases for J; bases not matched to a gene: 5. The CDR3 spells CASSTGQGTYEQYF. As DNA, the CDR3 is TGTGCCAGCAGCACTGGACAGGGAACCTACGAGCAGTACTTC.

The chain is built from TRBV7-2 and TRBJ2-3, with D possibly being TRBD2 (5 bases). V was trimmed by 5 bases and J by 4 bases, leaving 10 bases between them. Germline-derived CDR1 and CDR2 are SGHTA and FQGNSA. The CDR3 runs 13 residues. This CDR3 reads CASSPFGADTQYF. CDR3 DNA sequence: TGTGCCAGCAGCCCTTTCGGGGCAGATACGCAGTATTTT.

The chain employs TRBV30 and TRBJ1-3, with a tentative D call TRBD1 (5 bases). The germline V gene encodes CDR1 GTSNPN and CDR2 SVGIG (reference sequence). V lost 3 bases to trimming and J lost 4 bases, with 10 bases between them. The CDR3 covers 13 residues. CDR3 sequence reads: CAWRQGPGNTIYF. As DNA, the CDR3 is TGTGCCTGGAGGCAGGGACCAGGAAACACCATATATTTT.

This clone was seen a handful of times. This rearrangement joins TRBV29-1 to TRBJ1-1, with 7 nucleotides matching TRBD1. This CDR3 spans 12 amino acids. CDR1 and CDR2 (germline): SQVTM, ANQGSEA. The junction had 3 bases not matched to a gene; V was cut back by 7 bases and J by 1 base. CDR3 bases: TGCAGCGGCCGGACAGGGAACACTGAAGCTTTCTTT. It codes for CSGRTGNTEAFF.

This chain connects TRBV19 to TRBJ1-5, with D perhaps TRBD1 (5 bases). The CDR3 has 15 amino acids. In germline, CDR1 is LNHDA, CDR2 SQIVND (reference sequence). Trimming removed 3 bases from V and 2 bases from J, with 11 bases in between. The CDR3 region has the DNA TGTGCCAGTAGTATTTTAGGGGACGGCAATCAGCCCCAGCATTTT. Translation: CASSILGDGNQPQHF.

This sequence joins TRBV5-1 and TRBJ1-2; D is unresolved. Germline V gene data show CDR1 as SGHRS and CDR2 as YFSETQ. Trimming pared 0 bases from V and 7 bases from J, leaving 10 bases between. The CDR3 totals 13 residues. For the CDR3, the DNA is TGCGCCAGCAGCTTGGCGGGGTTGGGTGGCTACACCTTC. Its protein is CASSLAGLGGYTF.

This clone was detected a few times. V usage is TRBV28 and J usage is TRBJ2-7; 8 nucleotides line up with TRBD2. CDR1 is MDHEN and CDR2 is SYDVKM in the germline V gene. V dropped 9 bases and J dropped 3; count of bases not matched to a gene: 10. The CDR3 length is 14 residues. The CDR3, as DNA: TGTGCCAGTCCGCCTACCGGGACTAGCTACGAGCAGTACTTC. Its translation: CASPPTGTSYEQYF.

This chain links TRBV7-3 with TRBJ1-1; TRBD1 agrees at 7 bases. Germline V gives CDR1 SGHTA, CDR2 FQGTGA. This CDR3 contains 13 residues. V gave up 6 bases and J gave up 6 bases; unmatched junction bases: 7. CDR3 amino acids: CASRPTGVSEAFF. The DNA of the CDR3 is TGTGCCAGCAGGCCTACAGGGGTATCTGAAGCTTTCTTT.

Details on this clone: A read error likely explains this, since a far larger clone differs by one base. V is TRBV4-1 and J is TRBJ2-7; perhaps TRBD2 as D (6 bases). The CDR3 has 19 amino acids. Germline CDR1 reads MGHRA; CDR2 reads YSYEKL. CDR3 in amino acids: CASSQGSGLLTGANYKQYF. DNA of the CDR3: TGCGCCAGCAGCCAAGGCTCGGGTCTCCTGACGGGAGCGAACTACAAGCAGTACTTC.

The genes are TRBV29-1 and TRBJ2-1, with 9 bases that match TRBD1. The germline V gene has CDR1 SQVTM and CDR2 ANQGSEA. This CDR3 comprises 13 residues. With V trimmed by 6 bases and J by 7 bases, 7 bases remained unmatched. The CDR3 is CSVPGQGGNEQFF. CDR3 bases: TGCAGCGTCCCGGGACAGGGCGGTAATGAGCAGTTCTTC.

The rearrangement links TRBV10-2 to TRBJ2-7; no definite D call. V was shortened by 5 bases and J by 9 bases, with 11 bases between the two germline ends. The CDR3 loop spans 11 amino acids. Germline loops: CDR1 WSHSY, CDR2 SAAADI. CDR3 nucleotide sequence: TGCGCCAGCAGTATCCCCCCGTCGCAGTACTTC. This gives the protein CASSIPPSQYF.

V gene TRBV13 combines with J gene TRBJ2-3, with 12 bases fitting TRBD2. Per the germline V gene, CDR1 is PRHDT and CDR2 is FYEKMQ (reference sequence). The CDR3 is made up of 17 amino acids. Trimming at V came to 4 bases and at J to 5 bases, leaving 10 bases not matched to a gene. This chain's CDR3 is CASSSGTSGWLGDTQYF. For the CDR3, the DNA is TGTGCCAGCAGCTCGGGGACTAGCGGGTGGTTGGGAGATACGCAGTATTTT.

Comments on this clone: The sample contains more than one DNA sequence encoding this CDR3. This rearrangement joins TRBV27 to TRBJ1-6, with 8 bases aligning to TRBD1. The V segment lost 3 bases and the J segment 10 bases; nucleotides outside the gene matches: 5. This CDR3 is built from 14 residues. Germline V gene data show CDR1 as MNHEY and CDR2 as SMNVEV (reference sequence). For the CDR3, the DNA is TGTGCCAGCAGTTTCAGGGGGCCTAACTCACCCCTCCACTTT. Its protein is CASSFRGPNSPLHF.

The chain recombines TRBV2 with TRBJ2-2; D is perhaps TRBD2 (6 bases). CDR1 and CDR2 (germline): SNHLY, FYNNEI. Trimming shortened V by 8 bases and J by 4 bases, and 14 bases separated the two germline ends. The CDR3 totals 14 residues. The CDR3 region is CASGGLASTGELFF. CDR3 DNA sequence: TGTGCCAGCGGTGGGCTAGCGAGCACCGGGGAGCTGTTTTTT.

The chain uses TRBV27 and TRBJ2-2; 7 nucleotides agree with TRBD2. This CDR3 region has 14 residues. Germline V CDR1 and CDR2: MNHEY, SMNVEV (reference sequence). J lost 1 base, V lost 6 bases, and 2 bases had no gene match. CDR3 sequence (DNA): TGTGCCAGCAGCAAGCGGGAGAACACCGGGGAGCTGTTTTTT. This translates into CASSKRENTGELFF.

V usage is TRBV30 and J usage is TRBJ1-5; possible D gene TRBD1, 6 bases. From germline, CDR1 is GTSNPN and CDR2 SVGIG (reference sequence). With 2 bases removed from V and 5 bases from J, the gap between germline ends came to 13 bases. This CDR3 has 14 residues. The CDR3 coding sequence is TGTGCCTGGAGTCGTAGAGCAGGGGATCAGCCCCAGCATTTT. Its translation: CAWSRRAGDQPQHF.

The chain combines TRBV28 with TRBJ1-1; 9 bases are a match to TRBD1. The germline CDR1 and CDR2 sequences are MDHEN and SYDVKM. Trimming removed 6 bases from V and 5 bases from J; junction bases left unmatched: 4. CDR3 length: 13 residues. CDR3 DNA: TGTGCCAGCAGGGGGACAGGGTGGACTGAAGCTTTCTTT. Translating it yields CASRGTGWTEAFF.

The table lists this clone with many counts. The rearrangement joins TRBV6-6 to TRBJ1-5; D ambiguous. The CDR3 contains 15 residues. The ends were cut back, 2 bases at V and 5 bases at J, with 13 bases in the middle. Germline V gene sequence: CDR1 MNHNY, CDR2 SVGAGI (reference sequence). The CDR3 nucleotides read TGTGCCAGCAGTTACGAGCCTTCTGGGTATCAGCCCCAGCATTTT. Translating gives CASSYEPSGYQPQHF.

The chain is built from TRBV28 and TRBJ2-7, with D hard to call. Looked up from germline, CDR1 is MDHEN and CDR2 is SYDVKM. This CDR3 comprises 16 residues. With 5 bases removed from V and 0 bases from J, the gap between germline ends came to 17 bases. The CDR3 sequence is CASSRSPDWSSYEQYF. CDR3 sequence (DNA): TGTGCCAGCAGTCGCTCTCCCGACTGGAGCTCCTACGAGCAGTACTTC. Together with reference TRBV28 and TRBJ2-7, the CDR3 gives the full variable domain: DVKVTQSSRYLVKRTGEKVFLECVQDMDHENMFWYRQDPGLGLRLIYFSYDVKMKEKGDIPEGYSVSREKKERFSLILESASTNQTSMYLCASSRSPDWSSYEQYFGPGTRLTVT.

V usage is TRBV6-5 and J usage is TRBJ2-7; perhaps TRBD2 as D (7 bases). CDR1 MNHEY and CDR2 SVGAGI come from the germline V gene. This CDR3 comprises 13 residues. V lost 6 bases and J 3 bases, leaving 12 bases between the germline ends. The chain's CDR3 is CASRRGGVYEQYF. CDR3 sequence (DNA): TGTGCCAGCAGGAGAGGGGGGGTCTACGAGCAGTACTTC.